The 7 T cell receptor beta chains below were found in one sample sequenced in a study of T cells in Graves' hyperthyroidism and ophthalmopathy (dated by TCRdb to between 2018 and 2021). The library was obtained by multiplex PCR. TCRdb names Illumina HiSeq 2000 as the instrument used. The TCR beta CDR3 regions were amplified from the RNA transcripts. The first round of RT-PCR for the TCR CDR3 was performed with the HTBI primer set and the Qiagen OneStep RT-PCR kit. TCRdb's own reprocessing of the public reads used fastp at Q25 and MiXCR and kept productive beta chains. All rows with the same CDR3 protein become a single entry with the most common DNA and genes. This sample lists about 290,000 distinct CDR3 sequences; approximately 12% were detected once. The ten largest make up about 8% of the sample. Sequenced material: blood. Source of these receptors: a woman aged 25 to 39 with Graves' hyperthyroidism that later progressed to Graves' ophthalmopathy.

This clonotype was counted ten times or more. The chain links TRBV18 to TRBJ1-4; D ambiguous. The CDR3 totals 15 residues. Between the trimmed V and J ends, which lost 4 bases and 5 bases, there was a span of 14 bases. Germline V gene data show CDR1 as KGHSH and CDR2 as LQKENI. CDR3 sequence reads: CASSQRPPPNEKLFF. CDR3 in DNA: TGTGCCAGCTCACAGCGACCTCCCCCCAATGAAAAACTGTTTTTT.

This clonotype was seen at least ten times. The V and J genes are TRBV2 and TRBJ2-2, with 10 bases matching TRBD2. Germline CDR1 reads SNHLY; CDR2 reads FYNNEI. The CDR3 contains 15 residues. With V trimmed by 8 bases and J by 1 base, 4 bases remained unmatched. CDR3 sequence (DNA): TGTGCCAGCCGGGGACTAGCGCTGAACACCGGGGAGCTGTTTTTT. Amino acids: CASRGLALNTGELFF. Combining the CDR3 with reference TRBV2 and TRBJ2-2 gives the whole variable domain EPEVTQTPSHQVTQMGQEVILRCVPISNHLYFYWYRQILGQKVEFLVSFYNNEISEKSEIFDDQFSVERPDGSNFTLKIRSTKLEDSAMYFCASRGLALNTGELFFGEGSRLTVL.

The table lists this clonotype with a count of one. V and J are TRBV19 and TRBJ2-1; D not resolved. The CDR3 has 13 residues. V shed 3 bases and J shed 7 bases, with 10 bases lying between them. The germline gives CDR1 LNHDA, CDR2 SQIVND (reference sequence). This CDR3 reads CASSIGSWNEQFF. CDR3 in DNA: TGTGCCAGTAGTATTGGTTCTTGGAATGAGCAGTTCTTC.

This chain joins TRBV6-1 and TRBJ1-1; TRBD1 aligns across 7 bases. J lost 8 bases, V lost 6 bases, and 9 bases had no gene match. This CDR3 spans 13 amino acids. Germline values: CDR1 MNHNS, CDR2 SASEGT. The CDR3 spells CASRARQGLEAFF. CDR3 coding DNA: TGTGCCAGCAGGGCCCGACAGGGCCTAGAAGCTTTCTTT.

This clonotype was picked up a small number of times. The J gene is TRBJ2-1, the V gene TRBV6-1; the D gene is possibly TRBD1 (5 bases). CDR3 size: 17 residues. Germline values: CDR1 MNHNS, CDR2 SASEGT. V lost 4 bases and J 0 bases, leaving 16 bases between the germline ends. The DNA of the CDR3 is TGTGCCAGCAGTGCAAACAGGCTCCGAAGCTCCTACAATGAGCAGTTCTTC. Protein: CASSANRLRSSYNEQFF.

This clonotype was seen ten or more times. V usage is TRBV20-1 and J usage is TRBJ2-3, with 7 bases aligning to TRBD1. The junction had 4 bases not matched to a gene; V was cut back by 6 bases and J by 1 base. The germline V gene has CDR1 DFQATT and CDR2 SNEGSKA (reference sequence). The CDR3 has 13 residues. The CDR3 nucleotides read TGCAGTGCCGAGCAGGGGGGCACAGATACGCAGTATTTT. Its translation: CSAEQGGTDTQYF.

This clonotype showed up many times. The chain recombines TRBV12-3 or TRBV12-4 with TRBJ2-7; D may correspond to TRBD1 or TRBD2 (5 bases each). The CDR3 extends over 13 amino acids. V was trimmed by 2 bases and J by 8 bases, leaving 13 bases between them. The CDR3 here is CASSLNGWGQQYF. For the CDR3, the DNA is TGTGCCAGCAGTTTAAATGGTTGGGGACAGCAGTACTTC.